The 16 T cell receptor beta chains below all came from one sample that was sequenced in a study of cytomegalovirus exposure and HLA in healthy donors. The PCR employed 60 Vbeta primers together with 13 Jbeta primers. Profiling relied on immunoSEQ multiplex PCR, and the TCRdb table lists in-frame clones only, not all of them. The table records approximately 140,000 clones, 79% of them present only once. The specimen sequenced was PBMCs. Source of these receptors: a human donor in good health.

A remark on this clone: Relative to the germline gene, one junction end is altered; a read error may explain this. The CDR3 here is CASTYLSGKINEQFF. CDR3 nucleotides: TGTGCCAGCACTTACCTTAGCGGGAAGATCAATGAGCAGTTCTTC. The rearrangement joins TRBV6-6 to TRBJ2-1; 8 bases agree with TRBD2. Germline V CDR1 and CDR2: MNHNY, SVGAGI (reference sequence). The CDR3 consists of 15 residues.

The J gene is TRBJ1-5, the V gene TRBV4-1; 7 bases align to TRBD1. Germline trimming cut 4 bases from V and 7 bases from J; bases unmatched to any gene: 19. CDR1 and CDR2 from the germline V gene are MGHRA and YSYEKL. The CDR3 runs 18 residues. CDR3 DNA: TGCGCCAGCAGCCCGCGAGAATTCAGAAGGCAGGGGGGCCAGCCCCAGCATTTT. This translates into CASSPREFRRQGGQPQHF.

The J gene is TRBJ1-1, the V gene TRBV9; perhaps TRBD1 as D (6 bases). CDR1 SGDLS and CDR2 YYNGEE come from the germline V gene. The CDR3 runs to 14 residues. Trimming pared 3 bases from V and 0 bases from J, leaving 9 bases between. The CDR3 region is CASSGRTVNTEAFF. DNA of the CDR3: TGTGCCAGCAGCGGACGGACAGTGAACACTGAAGCTTTCTTT.

The CDR3 is CASNSGGVHDGYTF. CDR3 nucleotide sequence: TGCGCCAGCAACTCGGGCGGGGTTCACGATGGCTACACCTTC. The rearrangement joins TRBV4-1 to TRBJ1-2, with no clear D. The CDR3 consists of 14 residues. Germline V lookup: CDR1 MGHRA, CDR2 YSYEKL. Trimming cost V 7 bases and J 6 bases, with 18 bases left between them.

The genes are TRBV10-3 and TRBJ2-3; D gene uncertain. This CDR3 region has 18 residues. Deletions cut 3 bases from V and 2 bases from J, with 21 bases between. Germline lookup yields CDR1 ENHRY and CDR2 SYGVKD. In DNA, the CDR3 is TGTGCCATCAGTGATTCCAAATTTACTGGTGTCACCACAGATACGCAGTATTTT. It specifies CAISDSKFTGVTTDTQYF.

V gene TRBV6-5 combines with J gene TRBJ1-1; D unclear. This CDR3 is 11 amino acids long. V lost 6 bases, J lost 3 bases, and 5 bases lay in between. Germline-derived CDR1 and CDR2 are MNHEY and SVGAGI. CDR3 amino acids: CASSVDTEAFF. CDR3 in DNA: TGTGCCAGCAGCGTAGACACTGAAGCTTTCTTT.

This rearrangement joins TRBV6-1 to TRBJ1-4; possibly TRBD1 for D (6 bases). Germline-derived CDR1 and CDR2 are MNHNS and SASEGT. V was pared by 5 bases and J by 6 bases, with 16 bases between. The CDR3 covers 15 residues. This chain's CDR3 is CASSKPGHGDEKLFF. The DNA of the CDR3 is TGTGCCAGCAGTAAACCGGGACATGGGGATGAAAAACTGTTTTTT.

This sequence joins TRBV11-2 and TRBJ1-4; TRBD1 is a possible D gene (6 bases). The CDR3 has 14 residues. The V and J ends lost 7 bases and 3 bases respectively, with 12 bases between them. Germline CDR1 reads SGHAT; CDR2 reads FQNNGV. CDR3 sequence: CASKWTVANEKLFF. CDR3 nucleotide sequence: TGTGCCAGCAAGTGGACAGTGGCTAATGAAAAACTGTTTTTT.

This clone occurred a few times. The chain uses TRBV6-1 and TRBJ1-2, with 9 bases that match TRBD1. Trimming removed 0 bases from V and 14 bases from J; junction bases left unmatched: 10. The CDR3 consists of 14 residues. Germline loops: CDR1 MNHNS, CDR2 SASEGT. The CDR3 protein is CASSEAPQGARITF. The DNA for the CDR3 is TGTGCCAGCAGTGAAGCCCCACAGGGGGCGCGAATAACCTTC.

In DNA form, the CDR3 reads TGCAGCGTTGTTACCCAGGCAGCGAACACTGAAGCTTTCTTT. Translation: CSVVTQAANTEAFF. The chain couples TRBV29-1 to TRBJ1-1, with no clear D. Germline V CDR1 and CDR2: SQVTM, ANQGSEA. This CDR3 has 14 residues. V was trimmed by 4 bases and J by 1 base, leaving 13 bases between them.

The rearrangement joins TRBV7-9 to TRBJ2-3; the D is unclear. Germline V CDR1 and CDR2: SEHNR, FQNEAQ (reference sequence). This CDR3 is built from 15 residues. V was trimmed by 1 base and J by 2 bases, leaving 10 bases between them. CDR3 bases: TGTGCCAGCAGCTTAGTAGACACAATCACAGATACGCAGTATTTT. Protein sequence: CASSLVDTITDTQYF.

The chain recombines TRBV5-4 with TRBJ2-2, with D possibly being TRBD2 (6 bases). The ends were cut back, 1 base at V and 0 bases at J, with 7 bases in the middle. CDR1 is SGHNT, CDR2 YYREEE, per germline (reference sequence). This CDR3 is 15 amino acids long. CDR3 in DNA: TGTGCCAGCAGCTTGCGGGGGTCGAACACCGGGGAGCTGTTTTTT. This encodes CASSLRGSNTGELFF.

This chain uses TRBV28 with TRBJ2-7; maybe TRBD2 (7 bases). V gave up 8 bases and J gave up 2 bases, with 16 bases separating them. The CDR3 is made up of 14 amino acids. CDR1 is MDHEN and CDR2 is SYDVKM in the germline V gene. The CDR3 protein is CASREGGGPYEQYF. CDR3 DNA: TGTGCCAGCCGAGAAGGGGGAGGGCCCTACGAGCAGTACTTC.

The chain couples TRBV7-9 to TRBJ2-4, with 10 bases that match TRBD1. The V segment lost 6 bases and the J segment 5 bases; nucleotides outside the gene matches: 7. Germline V gene data show CDR1 as SEHNR and CDR2 as FQNEAQ (reference sequence). The CDR3 contains 15 residues. This CDR3 reads CASSTPGQGQNIQYF. The CDR3 nucleotides are TGTGCCAGCAGTACACCGGGACAGGGGCAAAACATTCAGTACTTC.

This clone showed up just a few times. DNA of the CDR3: TGTGCCTGGAACAGGGCTAGGGGTGAGCAGTACTTC. This encodes CAWNRARGEQYF. The genes are TRBV30 and TRBJ2-7, with D possibly being TRBD1 (6 bases). Trimming stripped 4 bases from V and 7 bases from J, with 14 bases between. This CDR3 comprises 12 residues. The germline V gene has CDR1 GTSNPN and CDR2 SVGIG (reference sequence).

This rearrangement joins TRBV4-1 to TRBJ1-3, with D perhaps TRBD1 (5 bases). The length of the CDR3 is 16 residues. Between the trimmed V and J ends, which lost 0 bases and 2 bases, there was a span of 11 bases. Looked up from germline, CDR1 is MGHRA and CDR2 is YSYEKL. The DNA for the CDR3 is TGCGCCAGCAGCCAAGATCCAGGGAACACTGGAAACACCATATATTTT. As protein: CASSQDPGNTGNTIYF.